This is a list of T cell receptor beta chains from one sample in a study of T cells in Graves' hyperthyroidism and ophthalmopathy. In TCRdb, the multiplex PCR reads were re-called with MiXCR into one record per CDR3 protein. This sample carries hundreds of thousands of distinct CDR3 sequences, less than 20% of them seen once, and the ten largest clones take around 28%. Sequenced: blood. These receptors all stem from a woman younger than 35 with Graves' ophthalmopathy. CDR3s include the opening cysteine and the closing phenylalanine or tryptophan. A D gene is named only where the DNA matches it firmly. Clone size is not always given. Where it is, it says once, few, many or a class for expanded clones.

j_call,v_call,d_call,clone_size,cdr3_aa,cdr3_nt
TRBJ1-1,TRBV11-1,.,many,CASSNDRLTEAFF,TGTGCCAGCAGTAACGACAGGTTGACTGAAGCTTTCTTT
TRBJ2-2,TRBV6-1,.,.,CASSAGPWRSGELFF,TGTGCCAGCAGCGCCGGGCCTTGGAGGTCCGGGGAGCTGTTTTTT
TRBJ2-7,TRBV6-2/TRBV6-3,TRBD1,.,CAGRTGYNEQYF,TGTGCCGGGCGGACAGGTTATAACGAGCAGTACTTC
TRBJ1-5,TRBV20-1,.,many,CSARDPSGPNQPQHF,TGCAGTGCTAGGGATCCTAGCGGACCCAATCAGCCCCAGCATTTT
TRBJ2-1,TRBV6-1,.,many,CASSSSGEQFF,TGTGCCAGCAGTTCGTCGGGGGAGCAGTTCTTC
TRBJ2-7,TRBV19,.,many,CASSMVGASYEQYF,TGTGCCAGTAGTATGGTGGGGGCGAGCTACGAGCAGTACTTC
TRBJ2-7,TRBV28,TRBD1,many,CASSVWGMGQGAGTPYEQYF,TGTGCCAGCAGTGTCTGGGGGATGGGACAGGGGGCGGGAACCCCCTACGAGCAGTACTTC
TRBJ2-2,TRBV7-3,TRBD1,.,CASSLDRDRGAGTGELFF,TGTGCCAGCAGCTTAGATCGGGACAGGGGAGCGGGCACCGGGGAGCTGTTTTTT
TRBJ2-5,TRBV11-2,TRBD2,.,CASSLGPTSGGYQETQYF,TGTGCCAGCAGCTTAGGTCCGACTAGCGGGGGGTACCAAGAGACCCAGTACTTC
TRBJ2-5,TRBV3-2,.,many,CASSHTRGGQETQYF,TGTGCCAGCAGCCACACCAGGGGAGGACAAGAGACCCAGTACTTC
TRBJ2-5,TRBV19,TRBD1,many,CASSIPGQGVKTQYF,TGTGCCAGTAGTATACCGGGACAGGGGGTAAAGACCCAGTACTTC
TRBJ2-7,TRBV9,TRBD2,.,CASSGPGGDYEQYF,TGTGCCAGCAGCGGGCCCGGGGGGGACTACGAGCAGTACTTC
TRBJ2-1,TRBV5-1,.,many,CASSLGQQTSYNEQFF,TGCGCCAGCAGCTTGGGGCAGCAAACGTCCTACAATGAGCAGTTCTTC
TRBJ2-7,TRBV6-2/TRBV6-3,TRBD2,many,CASRTRRTSGISYEQYF,TGTGCCAGCAGGACGAGACGGACTAGCGGAATATCCTACGAGCAGTACTTC
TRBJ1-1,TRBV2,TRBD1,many,CASGRQGGRYTEAFF,TGTGCCAGCGGAAGACAGGGAGGTCGGTACACTGAAGCTTTCTTT
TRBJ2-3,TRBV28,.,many,CASSPGQADTQYF,TGTGCCAGCAGCCCGGGACAAGCAGATACGCAGTATTTT
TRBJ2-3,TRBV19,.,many,CASPFDTDTQYF,TGTGCCAGTCCGTTCGACACAGATACGCAGTATTTT
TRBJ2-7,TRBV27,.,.,CASSFSRAAGLNYEQYF,TGTGCCAGCAGTTTTTCTCGCGCGGCAGGACTTAACTACGAGCAGTACTTC
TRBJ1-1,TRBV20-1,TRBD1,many,CSARWADRGWTEAFF,TGCAGTGCTAGATGGGCCGACAGGGGGTGGACTGAAGCTTTCTTT
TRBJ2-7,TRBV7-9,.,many,CASSARDQIFGLREQYF,TGTGCCAGCAGCGCCCGGGACCAAATCTTCGGGCTACGGGAGCAGTACTTC
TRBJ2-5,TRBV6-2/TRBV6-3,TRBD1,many,CASRSTTRGRGETQYF,TGTGCCAGCAGATCCACAACCAGGGGGCGCGGAGAGACCCAGTACTTC
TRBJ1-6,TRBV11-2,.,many,CASSYRRSSYNSPLHF,TGTGCCAGCAGCTACCGGAGGAGCTCCTATAATTCACCCCTCCACTTT